The TCR beta chain under discussion was sequenced for a study of shared clonotypes between healthy human individuals. Findings and caveats of the study: Memory subsets had estimated richness that was generally smaller than that of naive subsets. Few donors restricted represented genetic and exposure-history diversity.

Cells designated naive CD8 were CD45RO-negative and were positively selected for CCR7, with terminally differentiated effector memory CD45RA+ cells excluded. Remarks on this clone: The antigen is undetermined.

Germline values: CDR1 GTSNPN, CDR2 SVGIG (reference sequence). Trimming removed 3 bases at V and 4 bases at J, with 21 bases between. This CDR3 contains 16 residues. An approximately 220 ng quantity of DNA, tens of thousands of T cell genomes, went into the sorted-subset replicate PCRs. Under the authors' procedure: ImmunoSEQ junction-only sequences lacked quality scores, so their filtering differed. Profiling relied on immunoSEQ multiplex PCR, and the TCRdb table lists in-frame clones only, not all of them. That table supplies the V and J calls and clone size; D and trimming were determined from the DNA. The top ten hold about 0.25% of the sample, which has hundreds of thousands of clones, roughly 96% seen once.

The sequencing sample was made of naive CD8+ T cells sorted from blood. The receptor's source is a man in his thirties or forties in good health. The V gene is TRBV30, the J gene TRBJ2-5; TRBD2 might be the D (5 bases). CDR3 protein: CAWREVGVRWGETQYF. CDR3 DNA sequence: TGTGCCTGGAGGGAGGTGGGCGTGAGATGGGGAGAGACCCAGTACTTC.